The next 12 T cell receptor beta chains were all read from a single sample in a study of blood T cell repertoires in COVID-19. Data came from immunoSEQ multiplex PCR; TCRdb stores just in-frame clones and leaves some out. The data show nearly 55,000 clones, with about 91% seen just once and around 7% held by the top ten. The sequencing input was peripheral blood. These receptors were obtained from a woman aged 55-75 years with active or convalescent COVID-19.

The V gene is TRBV4-1, the J gene TRBJ1-2; D may be TRBD1 (5 bases). The CDR3 spans 17 residues. Germline CDR1 MGHRA, CDR2 YSYEKL. Deletions cut 4 bases from V and 3 bases from J, with 21 bases between. The DNA of the CDR3 is TGCGCCAGCAGCCCGACCGTTTTGGGGTCGGGGGACTATGGCTACACCTTC. This codes for CASSPTVLGSGDYGYTF.

The J gene is TRBJ2-1, the V gene TRBV19, with 12 bases that match TRBD2. Looked up from germline, CDR1 is LNHDA and CDR2 is SQIVND (reference sequence). The CDR3 covers 17 residues. With 3 bases clipped from V and 8 bases from J, the junction kept 11 bases outside the gene matches. The DNA of the CDR3 is TGTGCCAGTAGTATCCGACTAGCGGGAGATTTCGAACATGAGCAGTTCTTC. Its protein product is CASSIRLAGDFEHEQFF.

V is TRBV27 and J is TRBJ1-5, with D possibly being TRBD1 (6 bases). V was trimmed by 6 bases and J by 3 bases, leaving 12 bases between them. The germline V gene encodes CDR1 MNHEY and CDR2 SMNVEV (reference sequence). The CDR3 is 14 residues long. The CDR3 sequence: CASSPDRYNQPQHF. The CDR3 bases are TGTGCCAGCAGCCCGGACAGATACAATCAGCCCCAGCATTTT.

This chain links TRBV30 with TRBJ1-5; D not resolved. Germline V gene data show CDR1 as GTSNPN and CDR2 as SVGIG (reference sequence). The CDR3 contains 13 residues. V was clipped by 4 bases and J by 3 bases, with 10 bases between them. The CDR3 loop is CAWMSGINQPQHF. CDR3 DNA sequence: TGTGCCTGGATGTCGGGTATCAATCAGCCCCAGCATTTT.

This clone was counted only a few times. The chain recombines TRBV9 with TRBJ1-2; possibly TRBD1 for D (5 bases). Germline V gives CDR1 SGDLS, CDR2 YYNGEE. Between the trimmed V and J ends, which lost 1 base and 4 bases, there was a span of 8 bases. CDR3 length: 13 residues. CDR3 coding DNA: TGTGCCAGCAGCGTACAGGGAGGCTATGGCTACACCTTC. Its translation: CASSVQGGYGYTF. Full variable domain (missing parts from reference TRBV9 and TRBJ1-2): DSGVTQTPKHLITATGQRVTLRCSPRSGDLSVYWYQQSLDQGLQFLIQYYNGEERAKGNILERFSAQQFPDLHSELNLSSLELGDSALYFCASSVQGGYGYTFGSGTRLTVV.

The chain has TRBV6-5 and TRBJ2-5; weak D call: TRBD1 (5 bases). Trimming took off 4 bases at V and 2 bases at J, with 8 bases between the two ends. CDR3 length equals 13 residues. In germline, CDR1 is MNHEY, CDR2 SVGAGI. The CDR3 protein is CASSLTAQETQYF. The CDR3 DNA sequence: TGTGCCAGCAGTTTGACAGCGCAAGAGACCCAGTACTTC.

The gene calls are TRBV6-5 and TRBJ1-1; D call uncertain. Trimming took 0 bases from V and 4 from J, leaving 9 bases between them. The CDR3 consists of 14 residues. CDR1 is MNHEY and CDR2 is SVGAGI in the germline V gene. CDR3 in DNA: TGTGCCAGCAGTTACTCGAGCGCCGTCACTGAAGCTTTCTTT. It is translated as CASSYSSAVTEAFF.

The chain carries TRBV15 and TRBJ1-1; D uncertain. Between the trimmed V and J ends, which lost 0 bases and 4 bases, there was a span of 6 bases. From germline, CDR1 is LNHNV and CDR2 YYDKDF (reference sequence). CDR3 length equals 13 residues. The CDR3, as DNA: TGTGCCACCAGCAGAGATCCCAGCACTGAAGCTTTCTTT. Translated, it gives CATSRDPSTEAFF.

This clone was found once. V usage is TRBV15 and J usage is TRBJ1-1; D is unclear. The germline V and J ends were trimmed by 5 bases and 1 base, with 11 bases remaining between them. CDR1 and CDR2 from the germline V gene are LNHNV and YYDKDF (reference sequence). CDR3 length: 14 amino acids. The CDR3, as DNA: TGTGCCACCAGCGAGGTCCCACAGAACACTGAAGCTTTCTTT. Its translation is CATSEVPQNTEAFF.

The rearrangement joins TRBV6-5 to TRBJ1-1, with a possible D match to TRBD1 (6 bases). Looked up from germline, CDR1 is MNHEY and CDR2 is SVGAGI. This CDR3 is 15 amino acids long. V lost 0 bases, J lost 3 bases, and 11 bases lay in between. The CDR3 protein is CASSYSEGGDTEAFF. In DNA, the CDR3 is TGTGCCAGCAGTTACTCGGAGGGGGGGGACACTGAAGCTTTCTTT.

This sequence joins TRBV28 and TRBJ1-1; 9 nucleotides agree with TRBD1. V shed 6 bases and J 1 base; nucleotides not matched to a gene: 3. Germline CDR1 is MDHEN and CDR2 is SYDVKM. The CDR3 consists of 14 residues. CDR3 sequence: CASRGQGGNTEAFF. Written as DNA, the CDR3 is TGTGCCAGCAGGGGACAGGGAGGGAACACTGAAGCTTTCTTT.

The chain joins TRBV5-6 to TRBJ2-1, with TRBD2 matching over 7 bases. The germline V gene encodes CDR1 SGHDT and CDR2 YYEEEE. The CDR3 covers 13 residues. After removal of 4 bases from V and 6 bases from J, the junction contained 4 bases not matched to a gene. The CDR3 DNA reads as TGTGCCAGCAGCCGGGGACTATCCAATGAGCAGTTCTTC. The encoded protein is CASSRGLSNEQFF.